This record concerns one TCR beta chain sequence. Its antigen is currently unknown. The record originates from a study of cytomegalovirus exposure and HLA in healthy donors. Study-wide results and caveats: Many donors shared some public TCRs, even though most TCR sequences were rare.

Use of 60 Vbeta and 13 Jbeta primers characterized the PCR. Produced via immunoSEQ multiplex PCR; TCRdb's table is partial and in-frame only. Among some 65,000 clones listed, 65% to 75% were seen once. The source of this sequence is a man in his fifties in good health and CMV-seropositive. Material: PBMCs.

The CDR3 DNA sequence: TGCGCCAGCTCGGGACAGGGGGCCCGAGAGACCCAGTACTTC. Its protein product is CASSGQGARETQYF. The J gene is TRBJ2-5, the V gene TRBV10-1; 12 bases line up with TRBD1. V shed 8 bases, J shed 4 bases, and the junction held 5 bases outside the gene matches. This CDR3 has 14 amino acids. Germline CDR1 reads WNHNN; CDR2 reads SYGVQD (reference sequence).